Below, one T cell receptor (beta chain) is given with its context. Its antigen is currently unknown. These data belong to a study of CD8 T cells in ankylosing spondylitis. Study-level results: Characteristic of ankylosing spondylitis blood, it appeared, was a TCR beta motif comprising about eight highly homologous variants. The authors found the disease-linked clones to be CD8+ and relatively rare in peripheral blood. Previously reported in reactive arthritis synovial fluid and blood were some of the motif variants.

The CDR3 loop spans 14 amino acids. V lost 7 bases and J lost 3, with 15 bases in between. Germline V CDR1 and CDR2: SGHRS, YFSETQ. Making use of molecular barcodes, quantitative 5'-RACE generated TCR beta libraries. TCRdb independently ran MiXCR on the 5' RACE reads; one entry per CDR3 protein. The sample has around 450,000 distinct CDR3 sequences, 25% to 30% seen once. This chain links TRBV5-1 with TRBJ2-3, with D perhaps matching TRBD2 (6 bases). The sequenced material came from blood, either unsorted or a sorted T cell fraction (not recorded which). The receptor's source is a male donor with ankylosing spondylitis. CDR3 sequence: CASSRVEGTDTQYF. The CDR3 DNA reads TGCGCCAGCTCCCGGGTGGAGGGAACAGATACGCAGTATTTT.